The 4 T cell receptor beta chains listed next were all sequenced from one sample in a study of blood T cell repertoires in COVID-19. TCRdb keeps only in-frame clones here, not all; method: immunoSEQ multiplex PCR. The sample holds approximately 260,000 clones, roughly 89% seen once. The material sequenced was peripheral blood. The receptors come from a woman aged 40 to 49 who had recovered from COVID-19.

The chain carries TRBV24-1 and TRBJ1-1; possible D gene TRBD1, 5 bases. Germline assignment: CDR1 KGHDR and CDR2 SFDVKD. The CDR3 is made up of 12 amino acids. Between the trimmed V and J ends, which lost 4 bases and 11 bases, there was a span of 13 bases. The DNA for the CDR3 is TGTGCCACCAGTGAACGGGTTGGGGCTGCTTTCTTT. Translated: CATSERVGAAFF.

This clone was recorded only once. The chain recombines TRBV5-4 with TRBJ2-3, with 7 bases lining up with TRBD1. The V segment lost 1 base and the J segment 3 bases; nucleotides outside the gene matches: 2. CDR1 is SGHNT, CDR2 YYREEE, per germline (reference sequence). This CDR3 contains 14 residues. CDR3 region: CASSLTGATDTQYF. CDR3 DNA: TGTGCCAGCAGCTTGACAGGGGCTACAGATACGCAGTATTTT.

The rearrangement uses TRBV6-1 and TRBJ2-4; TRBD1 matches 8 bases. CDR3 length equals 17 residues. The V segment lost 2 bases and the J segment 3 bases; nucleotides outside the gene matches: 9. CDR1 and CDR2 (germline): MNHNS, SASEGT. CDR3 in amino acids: CASSERGQGIGKNIQYF. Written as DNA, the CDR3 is TGTGCCAGCAGTGAACGTGGACAGGGTATCGGCAAAAACATTCAGTACTTC.

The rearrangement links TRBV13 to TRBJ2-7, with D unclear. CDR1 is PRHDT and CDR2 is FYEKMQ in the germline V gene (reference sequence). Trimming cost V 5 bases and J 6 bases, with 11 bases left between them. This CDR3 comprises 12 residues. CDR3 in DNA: TGTGCCAGCAGCCCCCCGACGGGCGAGCAGTACTTC. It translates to CASSPPTGEQYF.